This T cell receptor beta chain was recovered during a study of blood T cell repertoires in COVID-19 (dated by TCRdb to the early 2020s). In the study overall: Samples from collaborators originated in the United States, Italy and Spain and spanned both the acute and convalescent phases of COVID-19. The material from the prospective study consisted of cDNA or gDNA derived from T cells, B-cell-depleted T cells, or PBMCs. Deeply sampled blood TCRbeta repertoires from subjects exposed to, actively infected with, or recovered from COVID-19 were included in the dataset. The repertoires were released in a freely available public database intended as a resource for research on the immune response to SARS-CoV-2. The samples were drawn from two sources: the first 160 participants of the ongoing ImmuneRACE study, and over 1,000 subjects contributed by 6 global collaborators. A de-identified subject ID, COVID-19 status, age in years and sex were almost always included in the sample metadata. Where available, HLA class I and class II types were obtained from metadata supplied by the sample provider rather than from assay-based typing. The research as a whole found: The quantity of clinical and demographic metadata differed by source and by participant and was supplied without curation.

Each collaborating institution followed its own protocols to collect whole blood in K2EDTA tubes. For TCRbeta analysis, collaborators shipped samples in one of three forms: frozen whole blood, isolated PBMCs, or DNA extracted from either of those sample types. With regard to this clone: The antigen it recognizes is unknown. Per-base quality was not reported, and no clone a single base away is much larger than it.

After removal of 6 bases from V and 3 bases from J, the junction retains 3 bases not matched to a gene. CDR1 and CDR2, per the germline V gene, are SGHTA and FQGTGA. Taken from cysteine to phenylalanine, the CDR3 has 13 residues. Here the CDR3 DNA is all that survives: 39 bases in frame from base 1. The immunoSEQ Assay, a bias-controlled multiplex PCR, was used to amplify TCRbeta CDR3 regions from genomic DNA. The authors' pipeline ran thus. The number of nucleated cells in each sample was estimated by amplification of reference gene primers within the assay. To quantify the absolute abundance of each unique TCRbeta CDR3 rearrangement, sequence reads were collapsed and filtered. For each sample, productive Simpson clonality was calculated as the square root of Simpson's diversity index over productive rearrangements. TCRdb mirrors the immuneACCESS table, restricted to in-frame sequences. Some clones are absent from its copies; in checked studies, under half trace to an unresolved V gene, and the reason for the others is unknown. V and J calls and clone size are given by that table; D and trimming were obtained from the DNA. This sample has tens of thousands of clones in its table, and approximately 70% of those were observed once. The ten largest clones add up to about 9% of the sample.

The chain couples TRBV7-3 to TRBJ1-1; the central 8 bases match TRBD1. Sequences were obtained from peripheral blood. This receptor was obtained from a woman in her 70s with acute or convalescent COVID-19. In nucleotides, the sequence is TGTGCCAGCAGAGAGACAGGGGACACTGAAGCTTTCTTT. This gives the protein CASRETGDTEAFF.